The 32 T cell receptor beta chains given below trace back to one sample, sequenced in a study of cytomegalovirus exposure and HLA in healthy donors. Measured with immunoSEQ multiplex PCR; TCRdb has only the in-frame clones, and not every one. The profile shows 150,000 to 200,000 clones, 80% to 90% of them singletons. Sequenced sample: PBMCs. These receptors were obtained from a woman under 30 in good health and CMV-seronegative.

The chain links TRBV27 to TRBJ2-6, with 9 positions matching TRBD1. There are 16 residues in the CDR3. Germline CDR1 MNHEY, CDR2 SMNVEV (reference sequence). After removal of 10 bases from V and 0 bases from J, the junction contained 7 bases not matched to a gene. The CDR3 region is CATRQGVYSGANVLTF. The CDR3 bases are TGTGCCACCCGACAGGGGGTGTACTCTGGGGCCAACGTCCTGACTTTC.

This chain uses TRBV6-5 with TRBJ2-5; the match to TRBD1 covers 8 bases. V lost 5 bases and J lost 3; bases outside the gene matches: 5. In germline, CDR1 is MNHEY, CDR2 SVGAGI. This CDR3 comprises 14 residues. The DNA for the CDR3 is TGTGCCAGCAGTCCGCCGGGACAGGAAGAGACCCAGTACTTC. Its translation: CASSPPGQEETQYF.

The chain is built from TRBV7-2 and TRBJ2-7; D might be TRBD2 (6 bases). Germline V lookup: CDR1 SGHTA, CDR2 FQGNSA. The ends were cut back, 1 base at V and 3 bases at J, with 13 bases in the middle. The CDR3 loop spans 15 amino acids. The CDR3 reads CASSLGTGAYYEQYF. The CDR3 DNA follows: TGTGCCAGCAGCTTAGGTACGGGAGCTTACTACGAGCAGTACTTC.

The chain carries TRBV5-4 and TRBJ2-5; D possibly corresponds to TRBD2 (5 bases). There are 11 residues in the CDR3. CDR1 and CDR2 from the germline V gene are SGHNT and YYREEE (reference sequence). Trimming took 6 bases from V and 7 from J, leaving 10 bases between them. CDR3 DNA sequence: TGTGCCAGCAACCAGGCGGGGACCCAGTACTTC. It codes for CASNQAGTQYF. Looking up the rest from reference TRBV5-4 and TRBJ2-5 gives the full variable domain: ETGVTQSPTHLIKTRGQQVTLRCSSQSGHNTVSWYQQALGQGPQFIFQYYREEENGRGNFPPRFSGLQFPNYSSELNVNALELDDSALYLCASNQAGTQYFGPGTRLLVL.

This clone was detected only once. The V gene is TRBV6-5, the J gene TRBJ1-2, with 9 bases matching TRBD1. V was clipped by 0 bases and J by 8 bases; unmatched bases: 10. The germline CDR1 and CDR2 sequences are MNHEY and SVGAGI. CDR3 length: 16 amino acids. CDR3 in amino acids: CASSYSSVGQGYGYTF. CDR3 nucleotides: TGTGCCAGCAGTTACTCGAGTGTAGGACAGGGGTACGGCTACACCTTC.

This chain links TRBV27 with TRBJ2-1; no reliable D call. This CDR3 has 13 residues. Trimming took off 3 bases at V and 5 bases at J, with 8 bases between the two ends. The germline gives CDR1 MNHEY, CDR2 SMNVEV (reference sequence). The CDR3: CASSLNLHNEQFF. DNA of the CDR3: TGTGCCAGCAGTTTGAACTTACACAATGAGCAGTTCTTC.

The chain joins TRBV27 to TRBJ1-1; D perhaps matches TRBD1 (5 bases). The CDR3 spans 15 residues. Germline V lookup: CDR1 MNHEY, CDR2 SMNVEV (reference sequence). V was shortened by 5 bases and J by 7 bases, with 20 bases between the two germline ends. The CDR3 loop reads CASSRGGPIRNEAFF. The CDR3 DNA sequence: TGTGCCAGCAGTCGGGGGGGTCCGATCAGAAATGAAGCTTTCTTT.

The table lists this clone with a few counts. V gene TRBV6-5 combines with J gene TRBJ1-1, with TRBD1 identical over 7 bases. The V gene end was trimmed by 2 bases and the J gene end by 4 bases; junction bases not matched to a gene: 7. CDR1 is MNHEY and CDR2 is SVGAGI in the germline V gene. The CDR3 length is 15 residues. CDR3 protein: CASSYRPTGRTEAFF. CDR3 nucleotides: TGTGCCAGCAGTTACCGCCCGACAGGGCGCACTGAAGCTTTCTTT.

This clone was found a few times. The chain is built from TRBV19 and TRBJ1-2, with 8 bases fitting TRBD1. The CDR3 has 14 amino acids. Looked up from germline, CDR1 is LNHDA and CDR2 is SQIVND (reference sequence). V was pared by 6 bases and J by 4 bases, with 7 bases of the junction left unmatched. The DNA of the CDR3 is TGTGCCAGTAGAGGACAGGGACTCAGCTATGGCTACACCTTC. Translated: CASRGQGLSYGYTF.

CDR3 DNA sequence: TGTGCCAGCTCACCATCTGGGACAGGGGCAGCAGATACGCAGTATTTT. Its translation is CASSPSGTGAADTQYF. V usage is TRBV18 and J usage is TRBJ2-3; 10 bases align to TRBD1. Germline trimming cut 2 bases from V and 4 bases from J; bases unmatched to any gene: 6. The CDR3 is made up of 16 amino acids. Germline CDR1 reads KGHSH; CDR2 reads LQKENI.

The V call is TRBV10-1, the J call TRBJ1-1; unclear D gene. The V end lost 2 bases, the J end lost 7 bases, and 11 bases lay between the germline ends. The CDR3 covers 13 residues. Germline CDR1 is WNHNN and CDR2 is SYGVQD (reference sequence). CDR3 bases: TGCGCCAGCAGTGAGGGCCTGTCAGATGAAGCTTTCTTT. It translates to CASSEGLSDEAFF.

This clone occurred once. CDR3 nucleotides: TGTGCCAGCAGTGCCCCGGGACAGGCAGTGACTCGTGAAAAACTGTTTTTT. Translating gives CASSAPGQAVTREKLFF. This chain uses TRBV28 with TRBJ1-4; 8 bases are a match to TRBD1. Germline V CDR1 and CDR2: MDHEN, SYDVKM. The CDR3 contains 17 residues. The V gene end was trimmed by 5 bases and the J gene end by 7 bases; junction bases not matched to a gene: 15. Drawing the rest from reference TRBV28 and TRBJ1-4, the complete variable domain is DVKVTQSSRYLVKRTGEKVFLECVQDMDHENMFWYRQDPGLGLRLIYFSYDVKMKEKGDIPEGYSVSREKKERFSLILESASTNQTSMYLCASSAPGQAVTREKLFFGSGTQLSVL.

The chain carries TRBV6-6 and TRBJ2-7; no firm D call. Trimming removed 0 bases at V and 3 bases at J, with 3 bases between. The CDR3 has 12 amino acids. Germline V lookup: CDR1 MNHNY, CDR2 SVGAGI (reference sequence). CDR3 bases: TGTGCCAGCAGTTACTCCCTCTACGAGCAGTACTTC. It translates to CASSYSLYEQYF.

The chain uses TRBV7-9 and TRBJ2-2, with D uncertain. Trimming took 2 bases from V and 0 from J, leaving 7 bases between them. The CDR3 loop spans 15 amino acids. Germline CDR1 reads SEHNR; CDR2 reads FQNEAQ (reference sequence). CDR3 coding DNA: TGTGCCAGCAGCTTACTATACGCGAACACCGGGGAGCTGTTTTTT. As protein: CASSLLYANTGELFF.

This clone was picked up one time. The J gene is TRBJ1-1, the V gene TRBV4-1; no reliable D call. Germline assignment: CDR1 MGHRA and CDR2 YSYEKL. This CDR3 region has 15 residues. Trimming removed 6 bases from V and 1 base from J, with 15 bases in between. The CDR3 DNA reads TGCGCCAGCAGTCAGTCAATTACGGGGAACACTGAAGCTTTCTTT. Amino acid sequence: CASSQSITGNTEAFF.

The rearrangement joins TRBV27 to TRBJ1-4, with 7 bases that match TRBD1. The junction had 12 bases not matched to a gene; V was cut back by 5 bases and J by 6 bases. This CDR3 comprises 16 residues. Germline V gives CDR1 MNHEY, CDR2 SMNVEV (reference sequence). DNA of the CDR3: TGTGCCAGCAGTCCAATACCGGACAGGCACGATGAAAAACTGTTTTTT. This gives the protein CASSPIPDRHDEKLFF.

This clone was counted a single time. The chain combines TRBV30 with TRBJ1-1, with TRBD1 matching 7 bases. V was pared by 8 bases and J by 6 bases, with 12 bases of the junction left unmatched. Germline assignment: CDR1 GTSNPN and CDR2 SVGIG (reference sequence). This CDR3 has 13 amino acids. CDR3 amino acids: CAHQGGREAEAFF. DNA for the CDR3: TGTGCCCACCAAGGGGGCCGGGAAGCTGAAGCTTTCTTT.

The chain has TRBV2 and TRBJ2-1, with 8 bases that match TRBD2. Germline CDR1 reads SNHLY; CDR2 reads FYNNEI. The V segment lost 7 bases and the J segment 8 bases; nucleotides outside the gene matches: 7. The CDR3 is 13 amino acids. The CDR3 here is CASTSGTRYEQFF. The CDR3 nucleotides are TGTGCCAGCACCTCCGGGACTAGGTATGAGCAGTTCTTC.

This clone has more than one count but fewer than ten. The chain carries TRBV6-1 and TRBJ2-6; TRBD1 matches 7 bases. Trimming took 10 bases from V and 0 from J; bases not matched to a gene: 6. The germline V gene has CDR1 MNHNS and CDR2 SASEGT. This CDR3 spans 15 amino acids. CDR3 loop: CATDRARSGANVLTF. In DNA, the CDR3 is TGTGCCACCGACAGGGCCCGCTCTGGGGCCAACGTCCTGACTTTC.

V gene TRBV25-1 combines with J gene TRBJ1-2, with TRBD1 as a possible D gene (6 bases). This CDR3 has 16 residues. Looked up from germline, CDR1 is MGHDK and CDR2 is SYGVNS. Between the trimmed V and J ends, which lost 5 bases and 5 bases, there was a span of 21 bases. The CDR3 DNA sequence: TGTGCCAGCAGTCCTCACACACACCACACAGGGTATGGCTACACCTTC. Translation gives CASSPHTHHTGYGYTF.

The rearrangement uses TRBV4-1 and TRBJ2-1; D gene ambiguous. The V end lost 4 bases, the J end lost 5 bases, and 15 bases lay between the germline ends. Germline CDR1 is MGHRA and CDR2 is YSYEKL. The CDR3 has 15 amino acids. The CDR3 loop is CASSPPGRANNEQFF. The CDR3 region has the DNA TGCGCCAGCAGCCCCCCCGGTCGCGCCAACAATGAGCAGTTCTTC.

The chain employs TRBV20-1 and TRBJ1-2; D remains unclear. The CDR3 sequence is 10 residues long. Germline V gene sequence: CDR1 DFQATT, CDR2 SNEGSKA (reference sequence). CDR3 loop: CVLANYGYTF. Written as DNA, the CDR3 is TGCGTTCTAGCTAACTATGGCTACACCTTC.

This chain links TRBV4-1 with TRBJ1-1, with a tentative D call TRBD1 (6 bases). Germline assignment: CDR1 MGHRA and CDR2 YSYEKL. The CDR3 is 15 residues long. With 3 bases removed from V and 5 bases from J, the gap between germline ends came to 16 bases. CDR3 DNA sequence: TGCGCCAGCAGCCAGTCGACAGGCGTGGGGACTGAAGCTTTCTTT. It codes for CASSQSTGVGTEAFF.

The chain recombines TRBV4-1 with TRBJ2-5, with a weak D call TRBD1 (6 bases). Trimming removed 1 base at V and 4 bases at J, with 16 bases between. CDR1 is MGHRA, CDR2 YSYEKL, per germline. The CDR3 loop spans 16 amino acids. Here the CDR3 DNA reads TGCGCCAGCAGCCAAGCCTCCGTAGGGGGAAGAGAGACCCAGTACTTC. It specifies CASSQASVGGRETQYF.

This chain uses TRBV10-3 with TRBJ1-5, with 8 bases aligning to TRBD1. The V gene end was trimmed by 2 bases and the J gene end by 1 base; junction bases not matched to a gene: 1. CDR1 is ENHRY, CDR2 SYGVKD, per germline. The CDR3 length is 15 residues. The CDR3 region has the DNA TGTGCCATCAGTGAGACAGGGGGAAGCAATCAGCCCCAGCATTTT. It yields the protein CAISETGGSNQPQHF.

The genes are TRBV7-6 and TRBJ2-2; unclear D gene. Trimming shortened V by 5 bases and J by 0 bases, and 4 bases separated the two germline ends. The CDR3 is 13 amino acids. CDR1 is SGHVS and CDR2 is FNYEAQ in the germline V gene. CDR3 sequence (DNA): TGTGCCAGCAGCGAGACGAACACCGGGGAGCTGTTTTTT. It specifies CASSETNTGELFF.

V usage is TRBV6-5 and J usage is TRBJ1-1; D not certain. Trimming removed 0 bases at V and 4 bases at J, with 12 bases between. CDR1 is MNHEY and CDR2 is SVGAGI in the germline V gene. The CDR3 length is 15 residues. DNA of the CDR3: TGTGCCAGCAGTTACTCGGGAGTAGACATCACTGAAGCTTTCTTT. This codes for CASSYSGVDITEAFF.

The chain links TRBV30 to TRBJ1-5; D might be TRBD1 (6 bases). The CDR3 is 14 residues long. V was trimmed by 3 bases and J by 5 bases, leaving 14 bases between them. Germline values: CDR1 GTSNPN, CDR2 SVGIG (reference sequence). In DNA, the CDR3 is TGTGCCTGGAGCGCTGGGGGCAACCATCAGCCCCAGCATTTT. Translation: CAWSAGGNHQPQHF.

V is TRBV4-1 and J is TRBJ1-5; D unresolved. Trimming removed 0 bases at V and 7 bases at J, with 22 bases between. Germline CDR1 and CDR2: MGHRA and YSYEKL. This CDR3 has 18 residues. The chain's CDR3 is CASSQDGNSVYSGQPQHF. Written as DNA, the CDR3 is TGCGCCAGCAGCCAAGATGGGAACAGTGTCTATAGCGGGCAGCCCCAGCATTTT.

V usage is TRBV10-3 and J usage is TRBJ2-7; 8 bases are shared with TRBD1. Trimming took 4 bases from V and 4 from J; bases not matched to a gene: 6. Germline V CDR1 and CDR2: ENHRY, SYGVKD. This CDR3 region has 14 residues. The CDR3 nucleotides are TGTGCCATCAGTGGGACAGGGAGAGAATACGAGCAGTACTTC. It yields the protein CAISGTGREYEQYF.

V is TRBV9 and J is TRBJ2-7, with TRBD1 identical over 11 bases. CDR3 length equals 15 residues. The V and J ends lost 3 bases and 5 bases, in that order; junction bases with no gene match: 7. From germline, CDR1 is SGDLS and CDR2 YYNGEE. The CDR3 loop is CASSGTGGASHEQYF. The CDR3 DNA reads as TGTGCCAGCAGCGGGACAGGGGGCGCTTCCCACGAGCAGTACTTC.

The rearrangement uses TRBV7-2 and TRBJ2-7, with TRBD2 identical over 10 bases. This CDR3 has 17 residues. Trimming removed 0 bases from V and 2 bases from J; junction bases left unmatched: 7. Germline CDR1 SGHTA, CDR2 FQGNSA. The CDR3 here is CASSLAVSSGSPYEQYF. The CDR3 nucleotides are TGTGCCAGCAGCTTAGCGGTCTCTAGCGGGAGCCCCTACGAGCAGTACTTC.